This passage covers 32 T cell receptor beta chains from one sample sequenced in a study of blood T cell repertoires in COVID-19. TCRdb's table, derived via immunoSEQ multiplex PCR, lists solely in-frame clones and lacks some. The table lists about 530,000 clones, 85% to 90% of them singletons, with roughly 7.4% in the top ten. The sample taken for sequencing was peripheral blood. These receptors originate from a woman in her 50s with COVID-19, enrolled during active disease.

The V call is TRBV7-8, the J call TRBJ2-4; 7 nucleotides align to TRBD1. This CDR3 has 17 amino acids. Germline V gene lookup returns CDR1 SGHVS and CDR2 FQNEAQ. J lost 5 bases, V lost 0 bases, and 10 bases had no gene match. This CDR3 is CASSLAAQGNAENIQYF. The CDR3 coding sequence is TGTGCCAGCAGCTTAGCGGCACAGGGGAATGCGGAAAACATTCAGTACTTC.

The rearrangement links TRBV28 to TRBJ2-3, with 10 bases aligning to TRBD2. The CDR3 is 19 residues long. Germline V gene sequence: CDR1 MDHEN, CDR2 SYDVKM. V lost 4 bases to trimming and J lost 5 bases; unmatched junction nucleotides: 18. The CDR3 region has the DNA TGTGCCAGCAGTTCCCCGCTCTTGAGCGGGGGGGGTTCTAAAGATACGCAGTATTTT. Its protein is CASSSPLLSGGGSKDTQYF.

The genes are TRBV9 and TRBJ2-2; TRBD1 agrees at 8 bases. The CDR3 has 15 amino acids. Germline V CDR1 and CDR2: SGDLS, YYNGEE. V dropped 3 bases and J dropped 4; count of bases not matched to a gene: 5. The CDR3 here is CASSALTGVTGELFF. CDR3 DNA sequence: TGTGCCAGCAGCGCGCTGACAGGGGTCACCGGGGAGCTGTTTTTT.

J is TRBJ1-1 and V is TRBV5-4, with 7 positions matching TRBD1. CDR1 is SGHNT, CDR2 YYREEE, per germline (reference sequence). J lost 4 bases, V lost 5 bases, and 11 bases had no gene match. The CDR3 loop spans 15 amino acids. The CDR3 bases are TGTGCCAGCAGGGCACCAGACAGGGACGGCACTGAAGCTTTCTTT. It specifies CASRAPDRDGTEAFF.

The V gene is TRBV30, the J gene TRBJ2-7, with D perhaps matching TRBD2 (5 bases). The length of the CDR3 is 15 residues. With 5 bases removed from V and 0 bases from J, the gap between germline ends came to 17 bases. The germline gives CDR1 GTSNPN, CDR2 SVGIG (reference sequence). The CDR3 region is CAWGGGVTNSYEQYF. The CDR3 DNA follows: TGTGCCTGGGGAGGTGGAGTGACGAACTCCTACGAGCAGTACTTC.

The V and J genes are TRBV27 and TRBJ1-5, with 10 bases lining up with TRBD1. J gave up 4 bases and V 4 bases, and 4 bases lay outside the gene matches. The CDR3 runs 15 residues. CDR1 and CDR2 from the germline V gene are MNHEY and SMNVEV (reference sequence). CDR3 sequence (DNA): TGTGCCAGCAGTTACGGGACAGGGGTAAATCAGCCCCAGCATTTT. Translating gives CASSYGTGVNQPQHF.

This chain connects TRBV9 to TRBJ2-1, with 8 bases identical to TRBD2. The germline CDR1 and CDR2 sequences are SGDLS and YYNGEE. Unmatched junction bases numbered 9, after V lost 2 bases and J lost 8 bases. CDR3 length: 15 residues. CDR3 sequence reads: CASSVRGGREDEQFF. The DNA of the CDR3 is TGTGCCAGCAGCGTTCGCGGGGGGAGGGAGGATGAGCAGTTCTTC.

This clone was found once. This chain links TRBV10-1 with TRBJ2-7; 7 positions match TRBD1. The J segment lost 3 bases and the V segment lost 6 bases, leaving 2 bases of the junction unmatched. Germline CDR1 is WNHNN and CDR2 is SYGVQD (reference sequence). The CDR3 is 12 residues long. CDR3 coding DNA: TGCGCCAGCAGCCGGGACAGCTACGAGCAGTACTTC. Translation: CASSRDSYEQYF.

The chain couples TRBV5-5 to TRBJ1-3; the match to TRBD1 covers 7 bases. V shed 1 base, J shed 0 bases, and the junction held 10 bases outside the gene matches. The CDR3 loop spans 18 amino acids. Germline-derived CDR1 and CDR2 are SGHKS and YYEKEE (reference sequence). CDR3: CASSLRLGDRSSGNTIYF. In DNA form, the CDR3 reads TGTGCCAGCAGCTTGAGGCTAGGGGACAGAAGCTCTGGAAACACCATATATTTT.

The chain couples TRBV5-1 to TRBJ2-3; 10 bases are shared with TRBD2. Germline loops: CDR1 SGHRS, CDR2 YFSETQ. The CDR3 is 17 amino acids. The trim removed 3 bases at V and 4 bases at J, leaving 11 bases unmatched. The chain's CDR3 is CASSWSGAGGRADTQYF. DNA for the CDR3: TGCGCCAGCAGCTGGAGTGGAGCGGGGGGGCGGGCAGATACGCAGTATTTT.

This chain joins TRBV9 and TRBJ1-1; the match to TRBD1 covers 11 bases. From germline, CDR1 is SGDLS and CDR2 YYNGEE. Losses at the gene ends were 3 bases for V and 5 bases for J; bases not matched to a gene: 6. The CDR3 spans 15 residues. CDR3 sequence (DNA): TGTGCCAGCAGCGCCCCGGGACAGGGGGTAACTGAAGCTTTCTTT. The encoded protein is CASSAPGQGVTEAFF.

This chain connects TRBV7-9 to TRBJ2-3, with a possible D match to TRBD1 (6 bases). The ends were cut back, 1 base at V and 6 bases at J, with 11 bases in the middle. CDR1 is SEHNR and CDR2 is FQNEAQ in the germline V gene (reference sequence). The CDR3 totals 14 residues. The CDR3 is CASSLDRVSDTQYF. CDR3 nucleotide sequence: TGTGCCAGCAGCTTAGACAGGGTCTCGGATACGCAGTATTTT.

This clone was counted a single time. The chain combines TRBV2 with TRBJ2-2; maybe TRBD2 (6 bases). The CDR3 has 16 amino acids. The V end lost 3 bases, the J end lost 6 bases, and 17 bases lay between the germline ends. Germline CDR1 is SNHLY and CDR2 is FYNNEI. CDR3 nucleotide sequence: TGTGCCAGCAGTGATCGAGACGGGAGAGGATCCGGGGAGCTGTTTTTT. Protein: CASSDRDGRGSGELFF.

The table lists this clone with a count of one. The genes are TRBV6-2 or TRBV6-3 and TRBJ1-6, with TRBD1 matching 8 bases. This CDR3 spans 16 amino acids. The germline V gene has CDR1 MNHEY and CDR2 SVGEGT. V was clipped by 2 bases and J by 7 bases; unmatched bases: 7. The CDR3 bases are TGTGCCAGCAGTTACAGTGGTCAGGGGGCCAATTCACCCCTCCACTTT. Translation: CASSYSGQGANSPLHF.

V gene TRBV3-1 (or the pseudogene TRBV3-2) combines with J gene TRBJ2-1, with 8 bases aligning to TRBD2. V lost 6 bases and J lost 1; bases outside the gene matches: 5. Germline V CDR1 and CDR2: LGHDT, YNNKEL (reference sequence). The CDR3 runs to 15 residues. The CDR3 coding sequence is TGTGCCAGCAGGGTTAGCGGGGATTCCTACAATGAGCAGTTCTTC. As protein: CASRVSGDSYNEQFF.

The rearrangement joins TRBV27 to TRBJ2-3; tentatively, D is TRBD1 (5 bases). This CDR3 spans 15 amino acids. The germline CDR1 and CDR2 sequences are MNHEY and SMNVEV (reference sequence). The V gene lost 6 bases and the J gene lost 3 bases, with 16 bases spanning the gap. CDR3 residues: CASSLGGPGTDTQYF. DNA for the CDR3: TGTGCCAGCAGCCTAGGCGGCCCAGGGACAGATACGCAGTATTTT.

A single count supports this clone. This chain uses TRBV15 with TRBJ2-7; unclear D gene. The V end was cut by 3 bases, the J end by 6 bases, with 9 bases between. The CDR3 runs to 12 residues. Germline V lookup: CDR1 LNHNV, CDR2 YYDKDF (reference sequence). The CDR3 DNA is TGTGCCACCAGCAGTCTGCGTAGCGAGCAGTACTTC. It specifies CATSSLRSEQYF.

This sequence joins TRBV12-3 or TRBV12-4 and TRBJ2-7, with D possibly matching TRBD2 (6 bases). Trimming pared 3 bases from V and 7 bases from J, leaving 13 bases between. The CDR3 has 13 residues. This chain's CDR3 is CASSLGGSGEQYF. In nucleotides, the CDR3 is TGTGCCAGCAGTTTGGGGGGATCCGGGGAGCAGTACTTC.

The genes are TRBV5-4 and TRBJ1-2; tentatively, D is TRBD1 (6 bases). V was shortened by 4 bases and J by 4 bases, with 14 bases between the two germline ends. The CDR3 is 14 amino acids. Germline-derived CDR1 and CDR2 are SGHNT and YYREEE (reference sequence). CDR3 sequence reads: CASSPGTPIYGYTF. CDR3 DNA sequence: TGTGCCAGCAGCCCCGGGACACCCATCTATGGCTACACCTTC.

This sequence joins TRBV4-1 and TRBJ1-1; no clear D. Trimming removed 0 bases at V and 1 base at J, with 12 bases between. There are 16 residues in the CDR3. Per germline, CDR1 MGHRA and CDR2 YSYEKL. CDR3 protein: CASSQDSARENTEAFF. Here the CDR3 DNA reads TGCGCCAGCAGCCAAGATTCCGCCCGGGAGAACACTGAAGCTTTCTTT.

This sequence joins TRBV5-1 and TRBJ1-5; D uncertain. V was trimmed by 5 bases and J by 0 bases, leaving 12 bases between them. This CDR3 is built from 15 residues. Looked up from germline, CDR1 is SGHRS and CDR2 is YFSETQ. The CDR3: CASRVGAYSNQPQHF. The CDR3 DNA reads as TGCGCCAGCAGGGTCGGAGCTTATAGCAATCAGCCCCAGCATTTT. The variable domain in full, with the rest retrieved from reference TRBV5-1 and TRBJ1-5, is KAGVTQTPRYLIKTRGQQVTLSCSPISGHRSVSWYQQTPGQGLQFLFEYFSETQRNKGNFPGRFSGRQFSNSRSEMNVSTLELGDSALYLCASRVGAYSNQPQHFGDGTRLSIL.

The chain carries TRBV6-1 and TRBJ2-3; perhaps TRBD2 as D (6 bases). The germline V and J ends were trimmed by 1 base and 6 bases, with 11 bases remaining between them. This CDR3 region has 14 residues. CDR1 MNHNS and CDR2 SASEGT come from the germline V gene. Written as DNA, the CDR3 is TGTGCCAGCAGTGAAGACCTTGGGAGGGATACGCAGTATTTT. Protein sequence: CASSEDLGRDTQYF.

The chain uses TRBV7-8 and TRBJ2-1; D gene ambiguous. The V gene's germline CDR1 is SGHVS and CDR2 FQNEAQ. CDR3 length: 12 amino acids. V dropped 5 bases and J dropped 9 bases, with 11 bases sitting between them. The CDR3 sequence is CASSQRSTEQFF. DNA for the CDR3: TGTGCCAGCAGCCAGAGAAGCACTGAGCAGTTCTTC.

The gene calls are TRBV5-5 and TRBJ2-7; D not resolved. The CDR3 contains 12 residues. Germline values: CDR1 SGHKS, CDR2 YYEKEE (reference sequence). V dropped 1 base and J dropped 4 bases, with 6 bases sitting between them. CDR3 residues: CASSLNSYEQYF. DNA of the CDR3: TGTGCCAGCAGCTTGAACAGTTACGAGCAGTACTTC.

This clone occurred a few times. Other DNA sequences in the sample encode the same CDR3. The chain recombines TRBV19 with TRBJ1-5; D not resolved. The germline V gene encodes CDR1 LNHDA and CDR2 SQIVND (reference sequence). The V gene lost 1 base and the J gene lost 7 bases, with 5 bases spanning the gap. The CDR3 covers 12 residues. The CDR3 nucleotides read TGTGCCAGTAGTATAGGAGGCCAGCCCCAGCATTTT. As protein: CASSIGGQPQHF.

This chain connects TRBV30 to TRBJ2-7; TRBD1 agrees at 10 bases. Germline lookup yields CDR1 GTSNPN and CDR2 SVGIG (reference sequence). V shed 7 bases, J shed 4 bases, and the junction held 10 bases outside the gene matches. CDR3 size: 14 residues. The CDR3 protein is CALVETGGRYEQYF. The DNA of the CDR3 is TGTGCCTTAGTTGAGACAGGGGGCAGGTACGAGCAGTACTTC.

This rearrangement joins TRBV29-1 to TRBJ1-3; 7 positions agree with TRBD1. The V and J ends lost 6 bases and 4 bases, in that order; junction bases with no gene match: 6. This CDR3 spans 13 amino acids. From germline, CDR1 is SQVTM and CDR2 ANQGSEA. The CDR3 DNA sequence: TGCAGCGTGCCGGGGGACAGAGGAAACACCATATATTTT. As protein: CSVPGDRGNTIYF.

J is TRBJ2-6 and V is TRBV27; TRBD1 agrees at 9 bases. In germline, CDR1 is MNHEY, CDR2 SMNVEV (reference sequence). With 6 bases clipped from V and 1 base from J, the junction kept 10 bases outside the gene matches. There are 18 residues in the CDR3. CDR3 sequence: CASSHNRGQGSGANVLTF. The CDR3 DNA reads as TGTGCCAGCAGCCACAACAGGGGGCAGGGTTCTGGGGCCAACGTCCTGACTTTC.

This sequence joins TRBV19 and TRBJ1-1; TRBD1 is a possible D gene (5 bases). The CDR3 totals 13 residues. V gave up 6 bases and J gave up 5 bases, with 13 bases separating them. CDR1 is LNHDA and CDR2 is SQIVND in the germline V gene (reference sequence). The CDR3 protein is CASSMGRTTEAFF. CDR3 in DNA: TGTGCCAGTAGCATGGGAAGGACAACTGAAGCTTTCTTT.

CDR3 DNA: TGCGCCAGCAGCTCCGAACTAGCGGGTACAGATACGCAGTATTTT. Amino acids: CASSSELAGTDTQYF. The chain has TRBV5-1 and TRBJ2-3, with 9 positions matching TRBD2. From germline, CDR1 is SGHRS and CDR2 YFSETQ. J gave up 3 bases and V 3 bases, and 5 bases lay outside the gene matches. The CDR3 is 15 residues long. The whole variable domain, remainder taken from reference TRBV5-1 and TRBJ2-3, is KAGVTQTPRYLIKTRGQQVTLSCSPISGHRSVSWYQQTPGQGLQFLFEYFSETQRNKGNFPGRFSGRQFSNSRSEMNVSTLELGDSALYLCASSSELAGTDTQYFGPGTRLTVL.

Comments on this clone: The sample carries other DNA sequences with the same CDR3. The chain carries TRBV3-1 (or the pseudogene TRBV3-2) and TRBJ2-2, with 8 bases lining up with TRBD1. Germline lookup yields CDR1 LGHDT and CDR2 YNNKEL (reference sequence). The J segment lost 1 base and the V segment lost 5 bases, leaving 0 bases of the junction unmatched. The CDR3 extends over 14 amino acids. The CDR3 protein is CASSDRGNTGELFF. The CDR3 DNA follows: TGTGCCAGCAGCGACAGGGGGAACACCGGGGAGCTGTTTTTT.

This chain links TRBV12-5 with TRBJ1-5; 9 bases are shared with TRBD1. The length of the CDR3 is 17 residues. Germline assignment: CDR1 LGHNT and CDR2 FRNRAP. V shed 2 bases, J shed 1 base, and the junction held 6 bases outside the gene matches. CDR3 DNA sequence: TGTGCTAGTGGTTTGCCCCTCGACAGGGGGAGCAATCAGCCCCAGCATTTT. This codes for CASGLPLDRGSNQPQHF.